These T cell receptor beta chains were read from a single sample in a study of T cells in Graves' hyperthyroidism and ophthalmopathy. TCRdb reprocessed the multiplex PCR reads with MiXCR, giving one entry per CDR3 protein. The repertoire includes 380,000 or so distinct CDR3 sequences, roughly 12% of them detected once, and 20% to 25% sits in the top ten. Sequenced: blood. Source of these receptors: a man between 25 and 39 years old with Graves' hyperthyroidism that later progressed to Graves' ophthalmopathy. Each CDR3 is given with its conserved first and last residue. D genes are given only for firm matches. Clone size is stated in some rows and not others, as once, few, many or a class when expanded.

j_gene | v_gene | len | d_gene | abundance | CDR3nt | CDR3aa
TRBJ1-3 | TRBV2 | 14 | . | many | TGTGCCAGCAGGGACAGTTCAACTGGAAACACCATATATTTT | CASRDSSTGNTIYF
TRBJ2-1 | TRBV7-6 | 13 | . | few | TGTGCCAGCAGCTTAGTAGGGCGTGTTGAGCAGTTCTTC | CASSLVGRVEQFF
TRBJ2-5 | TRBV6-5 | 16 | . | many | TGTGCCAGCAGTTACTCCTCTCTAGCTGCACAAGAGACCCAGTACTTC | CASSYSSLAAQETQYF
TRBJ2-7 | TRBV29-1 | 12 | TRBD2 | few | TGCAGCGTTGAGGGGACTAGCTACGAGCAGTACTTC | CSVEGTSYEQYF
TRBJ1-5 | TRBV19 | 12 | TRBD1 | few | TGTGCCAGTAGGAAGGGACAGCAGCCCCAGCATTTT | CASRKGQQPQHF
TRBJ1-5 | TRBV2 | 14 | . | few | TGTGCCAGCAGTGAAACGACCAATTTTCAGCCCCAGCATTTT | CASSETTNFQPQHF
TRBJ2-1 | TRBV7-8 | 15 | . | few | TGTGCCAGCAGCTTAGGGAGGGGTAAGGGCAATGAGCAGTTCTTC | CASSLGRGKGNEQFF
TRBJ2-1 | TRBV28 | 16 | . | many | TGTGCCAGCAGTTCCCTCAGACATTTCTCCTACAATGAGCAGTTCTTC | CASSSLRHFSYNEQFF
TRBJ2-2 | TRBV6-1 | 15 | TRBD1 | few | TGTGCCAGCAGACGGACAGGGCAGAACACCGGGGAGCTGTTTTTT | CASRRTGQNTGELFF
TRBJ2-3 | TRBV6-2/TRBV6-3 | 12 | . | few | TGTGCCAGCAGTGGTCTGTCAGATACGCAGTATTTT | CASSGLSDTQYF
TRBJ1-4 | TRBV27 | 16 | . | many | TGTGCCAGCAGTTTATCCCCCGGGGGATTAGGCGAAAAACTGTTTTTT | CASSLSPGGLGEKLFF
TRBJ2-1 | TRBV11-2 | 15 | TRBD1 | many | TGTGCCAGCAGCTTCGGACAGGGTTCCTACAATGAGCAGTTCTTC | CASSFGQGSYNEQFF
TRBJ2-7 | TRBV30 | 11 | . | few | TGTGCCTGGAGTGCCAGGGGGGTGCAGTACTTC | CAWSARGVQYF
TRBJ2-7 | TRBV12-3/TRBV12-4 | 16 | . | few | TGTGCCAGCAGTCAGCCGGGGACCGAGCTGATTTTTGAGCAGTACTTC | CASSQPGTELIFEQYF
TRBJ1-2 | TRBV7-9 | 12 | . | few | TGTGCCAGCAGCTTTCAGAACTTGGCTGATACCTTC | CASSFQNLADTF
TRBJ1-6 | TRBV28 | 14 | TRBD1 | many | TGTGCCAGCAGTCTGACAGGGCTGGGATCACCCCTCCACTTT | CASSLTGLGSPLHF
TRBJ2-5 | TRBV7-9 | 15 | TRBD1 | many | TGTGCCAGCAGCTACCGACAGGGTAGGATCGAGACCCAGTACTTC | CASSYRQGRIETQYF
TRBJ2-2 | TRBV28 | 13 | TRBD1 | . | TGTGCCAGCAAGACAGGGGTTGGCGGGGAGCTGTTTTTT | CASKTGVGGELFF
TRBJ2-2 | TRBV28 | 18 | . | . | TGTGCCAGCAGTCCTCTTCTGAACAGGGATCGAAGGGCCGGGGAGCTGTTTTTT | CASSPLLNRDRRAGELFF
TRBJ1-2 | TRBV7-9 | 13 | . | many | TGTGCCAGCAGCTTCAGGGGAGGGAATGGCTACACCTTC | CASSFRGGNGYTF
TRBJ1-5 | TRBV2 | 17 | TRBD1 | many | TGTGCCAGCAGTGATACTCCCGGGACAGGGGGCAATCAGCCCCAGCATTTT | CASSDTPGTGGNQPQHF
TRBJ2-7 | TRBV4-1 | 15 | TRBD2 | many | TGCGCCAGCAGCCACTCTACCCGGGGGGACTACGAGCAGTACTTC | CASSHSTRGDYEQYF
TRBJ2-7 | TRBV11-2 | 14 | TRBD1 | many | TGTGCCAGCAGCTTTGGACAGGGTGGTTACGAGCAGTACTTC | CASSFGQGGYEQYF
TRBJ2-7 | TRBV6-1 | 15 | . | few | TGTGCCAGCAGTGAGGGGCAGGCCGGATCCTACGAGCAGTACTTC | CASSEGQAGSYEQYF
TRBJ1-3 | TRBV29-1 | 12 | . | few | TGCAGCGTTATTCGCTCTGGAAACACCATATATTTT | CSVIRSGNTIYF
TRBJ1-3 | TRBV30 | 12 | . | many | TGTGCCCGACAAACTGGTGGAAACACCATATATTTT | CARQTGGNTIYF
TRBJ2-3 | TRBV27 | 16 | TRBD2 | . | TGTGCCAGCAGTTTCGTGCGGGGGACGTACACAGATACGCAGTATTTT | CASSFVRGTYTDTQYF
TRBJ2-1 | TRBV10-3 | 16 | . | . | TGTGCCATCAGTGAGTCGGAAGGGGTTCTGCGGAATGAGCAGTTCTTC | CAISESEGVLRNEQFF
TRBJ2-6 | TRBV12-3/TRBV12-4 | 13 | . | . | TGTGCCAGCGGCAGGGCGGCGGCCAACGTCCTGACTTTC | CASGRAAANVLTF
TRBJ2-1 | TRBV14 | 14 | TRBD1 | many | TGTGCCAGCAGTCCCACAGGGGGCATCGATGAGCAGTTCTTC | CASSPTGGIDEQFF
TRBJ1-1 | TRBV19 | 16 | TRBD1 | . | TGTGCCAGTACTTCCCGGGACAGGGGAGGCGGCACTGAAGCTTTCTTT | CASTSRDRGGGTEAFF
TRBJ1-6 | TRBV27 | 14 | TRBD1 | . | TGTGCCAGCAGTTTTGTACAGGGGAATTCACCCCTCCACTTT | CASSFVQGNSPLHF
TRBJ2-1 | TRBV28 | 15 | TRBD2 | many | TGTGCCAGCAGTCGGACTAGCGGGGGGGCTAGGGAGCAGTTCTTC | CASSRTSGGAREQFF
TRBJ2-7 | TRBV5-1 | 14 | . | many | TGCGCCAGCAAACGGGACATCTCAACCTACGAGCAGTACTTC | CASKRDISTYEQYF
TRBJ1-6 | TRBV6-1 | 13 | TRBD1 | many | TGTGCCAGCAGTGGACAGGGGTACTCACCCCTCCACTTT | CASSGQGYSPLHF
TRBJ2-3 | TRBV2 | 15 | . | many | TGTGCCAGCAATCGTGAAGTTACTAGCACAGATACGCAGTATTTT | CASNREVTSTDTQYF
TRBJ2-7 | TRBV20-1 | 12 | . | many | TGCAGTGCTAGAGATGGCGGCTACGAGCAGTACTTC | CSARDGGYEQYF
TRBJ2-3 | TRBV4-1 | 17 | . | . | TGCGCCAGCAGCCAAGACCTTGGGGTAGATAGCACAGATACGCAGTATTTT | CASSQDLGVDSTDTQYF